This is a list of T cell receptor beta chains from one sample in a study of blood T cells in healthy people across ages. TCRdb itself ran the 5' RACE reads through MiXCR, one entry per CDR3 protein. The sample comprises 1.5 million to 2 million distinct CDR3 sequences, roughly 52% of which are singletons, and less than 2.5% rests with the top ten. Material: blood. Receptors originate from a woman between 35 and 50 years old in good health. Both conserved end residues are trimmed from each CDR3.

>TRBV6-6
ASSDENYNEQF
>TRBV14
ASSRFTGGAYNEQY
>TRBV12-3/TRBV12-4
ASSLLGSDNEQF
>TRBV10-3
AISRGGSNEKLF
>TRBV12-5
ASGAQLNGDTQY
>TRBV20-1
SARVVLGGIDQPQH
>TRBV7-2
ASSPSGGHADTQY
>TRBV10-1
ASKKPGTDTQY
>TRBV20-1
SARRTNYGYT
>TRBV20-1
SVGGTVYSGANVLT
>TRBV13
ASSVRQGAREQY
>TRBV7-9
ASSLKTENEKLF
>TRBV5-1
ASSLLWTSGVETQY
>TRBV7-2
ASSLHAGGPGANVLT
>TRBV28
TSSLSETQY
>TRBV2
ASSERLAGLGETQY
>TRBV29-1
SVEDRDKGVEQY
>TRBV4-3
ASSQVLRGLLNEQF
>TRBV12-3/TRBV12-4
ASSYSGTGDRSPQH
>TRBV29-1
SVDVHWDEAF
>TRBV4-3
ASSQDPGWTGELF
>TRBV11-2
ASSLGDRVEEQY
>TRBV7-3
ASSSLAGGPKHNEQF
>TRBV24-1
ATSLLDTQY
>TRBV15
ATRDPGGRVVEQY
>TRBV7-9
ASSSRDRESETQY
>TRBV20-1
SGRTGPDTQY
>TRBV12-3/TRBV12-4
ASRPTSGGPKETQY
>TRBV21-1
ASSKGKVASGANVLT